This TCR beta chain was sequenced for a study of spatial heterogeneity in lung cancer. Study background: Those follow-up PBMC samples that were available underwent sequencing, at a median interval of about 2 years following resection.

This clonotype was seen many times. The J segment lost 0 bases and the V segment lost 5 bases, leaving 10 bases of the junction unmatched. Per the germline V gene, CDR1 is MDHEN and CDR2 is SYDVKM. The CDR3 consists of 18 residues. In TCRdb, the 5' RACE reads were re-called with MiXCR into one record per CDR3 protein. This sample has 40,000 to 50,000 distinct CDR3 sequences, with under 12% found just once. This sample's time point: blood at routine non-recurrence follow-up after resection. No cell sorting; template was whole RNA from tumor, lung tissue or PBMC. The receptor was derived from a female donor with early-stage non-small cell lung cancer. The genes are TRBV28 and TRBJ2-6; 7 bases fit TRBD1. The material sequenced was PBMCs, taken at follow-up. This CDR3 reads CASSGAGGPLSGANVLTF. The CDR3 DNA reads as TGTGCCAGCAGTGGGGCAGGGGGTCCCCTCTCTGGGGCCAACGTCCTGACTTTC.